This T cell receptor (beta chain) was identified during a study of T cells after yellow fever vaccination. This clonotype was seen repeatedly, ten times or more. Its cognate antigen is unknown. A 5'RACE template-switching step, the method used to make TCR cDNA, added a universal primer site and UMIs. From the 5' RACE reads, TCRdb called clonotypes with MiXCR, one entry per CDR3 protein. The top ten clones hold 41% of a sample with tens of thousands of distinct CDR3 sequences, roughly 7.7% of them seen once. Overall study findings and caveats: Few clonotypes appeared in both CD4 and CD8 compartments.

V dropped 6 bases and J dropped 0; count of bases not matched to a gene: 8. This CDR3 spans 15 amino acids. Germline CDR1 and CDR2: DFQATT and SNEGSKA (reference sequence). This sequence was found in a man aged 30-40 years who received the YFV17D yellow fever vaccine. The sample here was CD8+ T cells sorted from PBMCs, taken on the day of the yellow fever booster vaccination. The chain is built from TRBV20-1 and TRBJ2-7; 10 nucleotides agree with TRBD2. CDR3 protein: CSALDSSGSSYEQYF. DNA of the CDR3: TGCAGTGCCCTTGACTCTAGCGGGAGCTCCTACGAGCAGTACTTC.